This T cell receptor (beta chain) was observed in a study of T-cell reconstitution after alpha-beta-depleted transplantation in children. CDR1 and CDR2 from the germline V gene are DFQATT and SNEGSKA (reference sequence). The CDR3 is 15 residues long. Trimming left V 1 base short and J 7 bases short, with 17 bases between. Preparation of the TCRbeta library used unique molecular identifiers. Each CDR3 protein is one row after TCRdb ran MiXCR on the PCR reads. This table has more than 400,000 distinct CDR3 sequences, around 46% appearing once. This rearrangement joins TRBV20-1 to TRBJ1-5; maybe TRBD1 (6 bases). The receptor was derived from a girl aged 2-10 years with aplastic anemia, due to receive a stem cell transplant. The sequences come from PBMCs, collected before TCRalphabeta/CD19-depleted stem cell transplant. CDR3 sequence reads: CSARGGGAPEQPQHF. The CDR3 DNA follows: TGCAGTGCTAGAGGGGGGGGGGCGCCTGAGCAGCCCCAGCATTTT.